This T cell receptor beta chain came from a study of T cell responses to AZD1222 COVID-19 vaccine. As to this clone: Its antigen is unknown. A read error may account for a junction end that differs from germline.

Second-dose intervals of approximately 4 or approximately 12 weeks were pooled. Whole-study findings and limits: Dominant at 160-218 and 743-854, vaccine-associated CD4 TCRs also spanned spike.

The CDR3 sequence is 15 residues long. Looked up from germline, CDR1 is SSHAT and CDR2 is FNYEAQ (reference sequence). Generated by immunoSEQ multiplex PCR, the TCRdb table keeps only in-frame clones and is missing some. The sample shows 70,000 or so clones, 70% to 90% of them seen only once. This clonotype was obtained from an adult who received the AZD1222 COVID-19 vaccine. This chain links TRBV7-7 with TRBJ2-5; D is possibly TRBD2 (6 bases). The sequences come from peripheral blood, collected 28 days after the second AZD1222 dose. CDR3 bases: TGTGCTAGCAGCTTTGTGCAGGGAGGAAGGGAGACCCAGTACTTC. This codes for CASSFVQGGRETQYF. Together with reference TRBV7-7 and TRBJ2-5, the CDR3 gives the full variable domain: GAGVSQSPRYKVTKRGQDVTLRCDPISSHATLYWYQQALGQGPEFLTYFNYEAQPDKSGLPSDRFSAERPEGSISTLTIQRTEQRDSAMYRCASSFVQGGRETQYFGPGTRLLVL.